This T cell receptor beta chain emerged from a study of blood T cell repertoires in COVID-19 (dated by TCRdb to the early 2020s). Context from the whole study: The collaborator samples originated in the United States, Italy and Spain and spanned the acute and convalescent phases of COVID-19. The samples were drawn from the first 160 participants of the ongoing ImmuneRACE study and from over 950 subjects provided by 6 global collaborators. Subjects who had been exposed to COVID-19, were actively infected with it, or had recovered from it provided the deeply sampled blood TCRbeta repertoires that made up the dataset. The prospective study material was composed of cDNA or gDNA derived from T cells, B-cell-depleted T cells, or PBMCs. The sample metadata nearly always contained a de-identified subject ID, COVID-19 status, age in years and sex. A freely available public database, intended as a resource for researchers studying the immune response to SARS-CoV-2, is where the repertoires were released. Where available, HLA class I and class II types were taken from metadata supplied by the sample provider and were not determined by assay-based typing. Broad study findings and their caveats: The quantity of clinical and demographic metadata differed by source and by participant and was supplied without curation.

V has 5 bases trimmed and J has 5 bases trimmed; junction bases matching no gene number 8. Reading from cysteine to phenylalanine, the CDR3 counts 14 amino acids. Of all the DNA, just the CDR3 is kept, 42 bases in frame from base 1. According to the germline V gene (reference sequence), CDR1 reads LGHDT and CDR2 reads YNNKEL. Collaborating institutions collected whole blood in K2EDTA tubes following their own protocols. For TCRbeta analysis, collaborators shipped samples as frozen whole blood, isolated PBMCs, or DNA extracted from either of those sample types. This clone was seen just once. The antigen this receptor binds is unknown. No base quality information exists; no much larger clone differs at one position. TCRbeta CDR3 regions were amplified from genomic DNA by means of the immunoSEQ Assay, a bias-controlled multiplex PCR. The source study handled its data this way. Within the assay, amplification of reference gene primers was used to estimate how many nucleated cells each sample contained. To quantify the absolute abundance of each unique TCRbeta CDR3 rearrangement, sequence reads were collapsed and filtered. For each sample, productive Simpson clonality was calculated by taking the square root of Simpson's diversity index across productive rearrangements. The table comes from immuneACCESS by way of TCRdb, which keeps in-frame sequences with V and J called. Part of the clones is missing from these tables; in studies checked, under half for an unresolved V gene and the rest for unknown reasons. That table is the source of V, J and clone size, and D and trimming were worked out from the DNA. The sample includes over 150,000 clones, with about 86% observed a single time. The ten biggest clones cover around 32% of the sample.

The V gene is TRBV3-1 (or the pseudogene TRBV3-2) and the J gene is TRBJ2-5; 7 central bases correspond to TRBD2. The sample comprised peripheral blood. This TCR came from a woman aged 55-70 years with acute or convalescent COVID-19. The CDR3 corresponds to CASSTWTSYETQYF. The nucleotide sequence is TGTGCCAGCAGCACTTGGACTAGTTATGAGACCCAGTACTTC.